This entry describes one T cell receptor beta chain. Its antigen is unidentified. A 5'RACE template switching approach incorporating UMIs was used to make TCR beta cDNA. TCRdb reworked the 5' RACE reads into one entry per CDR3 protein, no DNA. This table lists about 440,000 distinct CDR3 sequences. Looked up from germline, CDR1 is LNHDA and CDR2 is SQIVND (reference sequence). The CDR3 runs to 16 residues. This sample was included in a study of T cells expressing NK-cell markers. Study-wide background: Seven sequenced donors out of eight were HCMV-seropositive, one seronegative. The study's findings and limits: In roughly six donors, dominant NKG2C+ clonotypes were roughly 1.0-8% of CD8+ T cells. A handful of donors likewise had their CD3+CD56-NKG2C+ fraction led by these clonotypes.

The clonotype comes from a woman aged 18-70 years in good health. The sample was blood T cells: a sorted CD56 or NKG2C T cell subset, CD4+ or CD8+ T cells, or bulk PBMC T cells (not recorded which). This chain links TRBV19 with TRBJ1-2; lacking DNA, the TRBD1 call made by TCRdb goes unchecked. CDR3: CASSRIGQGLNYGYTF.